The 26 T cell receptor beta chains reported below all come from one sample, sequenced in a study of T cell changes during pregnancy in multiple sclerosis. Measured with immunoSEQ multiplex PCR; TCRdb has only the in-frame clones, and not every one. Of tens of thousands of clones listed, roughly nine tenths were seen once; the top ten hold over 7.5%. The sequencing here drew on peripheral blood, taken after pregnancy. Receptors were obtained from a female donor in good health, enrolled as a control in a pregnancy study.

J is TRBJ1-4 and V is TRBV19; tentatively, D is TRBD1 (6 bases). The CDR3 extends over 16 amino acids. Between the trimmed V and J ends, which lost 1 base and 11 bases, there was a span of 20 bases. Germline CDR1 is LNHDA and CDR2 is SQIVND (reference sequence). DNA for the CDR3: TGTGCCAGTAGTATAGTCGGGAGGCAGGGGAGCGACAAACTGTTTTTT. As protein: CASSIVGRQGSDKLFF.

This clone was picked up one time. V and J are TRBV6-4 and TRBJ1-1, with TRBD1 as a possible D gene (6 bases). Per the germline V gene, CDR1 is MRHNA and CDR2 is SNTAGT. The V end was cut by 6 bases, the J end by 0 bases, with 11 bases between. This CDR3 comprises 14 residues. CDR3 in amino acids: CASRLTGMNTEAFF. Here the CDR3 DNA reads TGTGCCAGCAGACTGACAGGCATGAACACTGAAGCTTTCTTT.

The chain carries TRBV6-5 and TRBJ2-7; no firm D call. Trimming removed 6 bases from V and 5 bases from J, with 11 bases in between. Germline lookup yields CDR1 MNHEY and CDR2 SVGAGI. The CDR3 runs to 12 residues. CDR3 sequence reads: CASSPNLNEQYF. CDR3 in DNA: TGTGCCAGCAGCCCCAACCTAAACGAGCAGTACTTC.

The chain is built from TRBV30 and TRBJ1-1; TRBD1 is a possible D gene (6 bases). The germline V gene has CDR1 GTSNPN and CDR2 SVGIG (reference sequence). The V end lost 3 bases, the J end lost 2 bases, and 10 bases lay between the germline ends. This CDR3 contains 13 residues. For the CDR3, the DNA is TGTGCCTGGAGGGGGGCTCCCAACACTGAAGCTTTCTTT. As protein: CAWRGAPNTEAFF.

This clone appeared once. The rearrangement links TRBV10-3 to TRBJ2-3, with a tentative D call TRBD1 (5 bases). The V gene's germline CDR1 is ENHRY and CDR2 SYGVKD. Deletions cut 6 bases from V and 2 bases from J, with 15 bases between. There are 15 residues in the CDR3. CDR3 nucleotides: TGTGCCATCAGGATCTTTACAGGTTCCACAGATACGCAGTATTTT. Protein: CAIRIFTGSTDTQYF.

The chain is built from TRBV29-1 and TRBJ2-7, with a tentative D call TRBD1 (5 bases). V was pared by 2 bases and J by 2 bases, with 16 bases between. The germline gives CDR1 SQVTM, CDR2 ANQGSEA. The CDR3 consists of 15 residues. For the CDR3, the DNA is TGCAGCGTTGAACGAGAAGGGGTGGTGCCCTACGAGCAGTACTTC. Protein sequence: CSVEREGVVPYEQYF.

J is TRBJ2-2 and V is TRBV4-1; 12 positions agree with TRBD2. V was clipped by 1 base and J by 6 bases; unmatched bases: 3. The CDR3 loop spans 16 amino acids. Germline loops: CDR1 MGHRA, CDR2 YSYEKL. In DNA, the CDR3 is TGCGCCAGCAGCCAAGGGACTAGCGGGGTCGCCGGGGAGCTGTTTTTT. Translation gives CASSQGTSGVAGELFF.

Written as DNA, the CDR3 is TGTGCCAGCAGTCTGGTTGAACGGGAGACCCAGTACTTC. Encoded protein: CASSLVERETQYF. V usage is TRBV2 and J usage is TRBJ2-5, with D unclear. Germline CDR1 and CDR2: SNHLY and FYNNEI. V shed 5 bases and J shed 5 bases, with 12 bases lying between them. This CDR3 has 13 residues.

V usage is TRBV9 and J usage is TRBJ2-2, with 12 bases lining up with TRBD2. The ends lost 4 bases at V and 2 bases at J; junction bases unmatched: 6. This CDR3 comprises 17 residues. Per the germline V gene, CDR1 is SGDLS and CDR2 is YYNGEE. This CDR3 reads CASSKRTSGVNTGELFF. The CDR3 DNA follows: TGTGCCAGCAGCAAGAGGACTAGCGGGGTAAACACCGGGGAGCTGTTTTTT.

V gene TRBV5-4 combines with J gene TRBJ1-1, with D uncertain. The CDR3 spans 15 residues. V gave up 2 bases and J gave up 1 base, with 12 bases separating them. In germline, CDR1 is SGHNT, CDR2 YYREEE (reference sequence). DNA for the CDR3: TGTGCCAGCAGCTTTAGGGCGGGAGGGAACACTGAAGCTTTCTTT. Amino acids: CASSFRAGGNTEAFF. Looking up the rest from reference TRBV5-4 and TRBJ1-1 gives the full variable domain: ETGVTQSPTHLIKTRGQQVTLRCSSQSGHNTVSWYQQALGQGPQFIFQYYREEENGRGNFPPRFSGLQFPNYSSELNVNALELDDSALYLCASSFRAGGNTEAFFGQGTRLTVV.

The chain joins TRBV11-2 to TRBJ1-2; 9 nucleotides align to TRBD1. Germline V gene sequence: CDR1 SGHAT, CDR2 FQNNGV. J lost 3 bases, V lost 7 bases, and 12 bases had no gene match. The CDR3 totals 16 residues. The CDR3: CASNPGGTGPHYGYTF. The CDR3 DNA reads TGTGCCAGCAACCCAGGGGGGACAGGGCCTCACTATGGCTACACCTTC.

This clone was found once. The rearrangement uses TRBV7-9 and TRBJ2-5, with TRBD1 matching 8 bases. Looked up from germline, CDR1 is SEHNR and CDR2 is FQNEAQ (reference sequence). The CDR3 extends over 16 amino acids. Germline trimming cut 4 bases from V and 0 bases from J; bases unmatched to any gene: 7. DNA for the CDR3: TGTGCCAGCAGCTGGGGCACAGGGGGAGACCAAGAGACCCAGTACTTC. Its protein is CASSWGTGGDQETQYF.

V is TRBV19 and J is TRBJ2-1; 10 bases map to TRBD2. Looked up from germline, CDR1 is LNHDA and CDR2 is SQIVND (reference sequence). The CDR3 is 20 residues long. The J segment lost 3 bases and the V segment lost 0 bases, leaving 14 bases of the junction unmatched. In DNA, the CDR3 is TGTGCCAGTAGTATAGATGCCATATCGGGTAGCGGGGGGAACTACAATGAGCAGTTCTTC. Protein sequence: CASSIDAISGSGGNYNEQFF.

The chain carries TRBV29-1 and TRBJ2-5; the D gene is possibly TRBD2 (6 bases). The CDR3 has 13 amino acids. V was clipped by 4 bases and J by 2 bases, with 11 bases between them. Germline values: CDR1 SQVTM, CDR2 ANQGSEA. The CDR3 loop is CSVGRDGQETQYF. For the CDR3, the DNA is TGCAGCGTTGGGCGGGACGGACAAGAGACCCAGTACTTC.

This chain links TRBV18 with TRBJ1-2; tentative D call: TRBD1 (5 bases). The CDR3 loop spans 15 amino acids. Trimming cost V 5 bases and J 0 bases, with 13 bases left between them. Germline assignment: CDR1 KGHSH and CDR2 LQKENI. In DNA, the CDR3 is TGTGCCAGCTCAGGGGAGGGGCCAGCTAACTATGGCTACACCTTC. Encoded protein: CASSGEGPANYGYTF.

This chain connects TRBV7-9 to TRBJ2-7, with 11 bases fitting TRBD2. V dropped 0 bases and J dropped 6; count of bases not matched to a gene: 10. This CDR3 comprises 17 residues. Germline CDR1 reads SEHNR; CDR2 reads FQNEAQ (reference sequence). This CDR3 reads CASSLAGTSGAKGEQYF. CDR3 in DNA: TGTGCCAGCAGCTTAGCGGGGACTAGCGGAGCAAAGGGCGAGCAGTACTTC.

The rearrangement uses TRBV9 and TRBJ1-1; TRBD1 aligns across 10 bases. Trimming took 2 bases from V and 0 from J; bases not matched to a gene: 4. The germline CDR1 and CDR2 sequences are SGDLS and YYNGEE. The CDR3 is 16 residues long. The CDR3 DNA follows: TGTGCCAGCAGCGTTGGACAGGGGGGGATGAACACTGAAGCTTTCTTT. The encoded protein is CASSVGQGGMNTEAFF.

The chain joins TRBV6-5 to TRBJ1-2; a weak D match, TRBD1 (5 bases). Trimming took off 2 bases at V and 0 bases at J, with 13 bases between the two ends. The CDR3 covers 16 residues. Per germline, CDR1 MNHEY and CDR2 SVGAGI. The CDR3 nucleotides read TGTGCCAGCAGTTACAGGGGTGGGGTGGCTAACTATGGCTACACCTTC. Its protein is CASSYRGGVANYGYTF.

This chain links TRBV19 with TRBJ1-1, with D possibly being TRBD1 (5 bases). The germline CDR1 and CDR2 sequences are LNHDA and SQIVND (reference sequence). There are 17 residues in the CDR3. Trimming cost V 7 bases and J 3 bases, with 24 bases left between them. CDR3 sequence reads: CASTPGRGASLDTEAFF. CDR3 in DNA: TGTGCCAGTACCCCAGGGAGGGGCGCGTCCCTTGACACTGAAGCTTTCTTT.

This rearrangement joins TRBV19 to TRBJ1-1, with no clear D. Germline V gene sequence: CDR1 LNHDA, CDR2 SQIVND (reference sequence). Trimming pared 5 bases from V and 0 bases from J, leaving 16 bases between. The CDR3 consists of 16 residues. DNA for the CDR3: TGTGCCAGTAGTCCTCGGAGCCAAGCCGTGAACACTGAAGCTTTCTTT. Protein sequence: CASSPRSQAVNTEAFF.

This chain joins TRBV18 and TRBJ2-1; 9 nucleotides match TRBD2. Germline V gives CDR1 KGHSH, CDR2 LQKENI. The length of the CDR3 is 16 residues. The V and J ends lost 1 base and 7 bases, in that order; junction bases with no gene match: 8. CDR3 sequence reads: CASSPLILAGRNEQFF. The DNA for the CDR3 is TGTGCCAGCTCACCACTCATACTAGCGGGTAGGAATGAGCAGTTCTTC.

The V gene is TRBV11-3, the J gene TRBJ1-1; D is ambiguous. The CDR3 runs to 13 residues. Between the trimmed V and J ends, which lost 3 bases and 1 base, there was a span of 6 bases. The V gene's germline CDR1 is SGHNT and CDR2 YENEEA. As DNA, the CDR3 is TGTGCCAGCAGCTTTGGCCCGAACACTGAAGCTTTCTTT. Translated: CASSFGPNTEAFF.

This clone is a singleton in its sample. This sequence joins TRBV5-4 and TRBJ1-2; 7 bases agree with TRBD1. Per the germline V gene, CDR1 is SGHNT and CDR2 is YYREEE (reference sequence). J was trimmed by 1 base and V by 4 bases; bases with no gene match: 13. There are 17 residues in the CDR3. The CDR3 region is CASSQGGGTGINYGYTF. The CDR3 DNA sequence: TGTGCCAGCAGCCAAGGGGGCGGGACGGGGATTAACTATGGCTACACCTTC.

The J gene is TRBJ2-1, the V gene TRBV7-2, with 8 bases aligning to TRBD1. Germline V gives CDR1 SGHTA, CDR2 FQGNSA. The CDR3 spans 16 residues. With V trimmed by 5 bases and J by 7 bases, 13 bases remained unmatched. As DNA, the CDR3 is TGTGCCAGCAGCAAAACCGGGACAGGCAACATGAATGAGCAGTTCTTC. Encoded protein: CASSKTGTGNMNEQFF.

The table lists this clone with a count of one. The J gene is TRBJ1-5, the V gene TRBV29-1; 8 nucleotides align to TRBD1. V dropped 6 bases and J dropped 5; count of bases not matched to a gene: 3. There are 12 residues in the CDR3. Germline assignment: CDR1 SQVTM and CDR2 ANQGSEA. The CDR3, as DNA: TGCAGCGTCGAACAGGGGGATCAGCCCCAGCATTTT. Translation: CSVEQGDQPQHF. Drawing the rest from reference TRBV29-1 and TRBJ1-5, the complete variable domain is SAVISQKPSRDICQRGTSLTIQCQVDSQVTMMFWYRQQPGQSLTLIATANQGSEATYESGFVIDKFPISRPNLTFSTLTVSNMSPEDSSIYLCSVEQGDQPQHFGDGTRLSIL.

The genes are TRBV11-2 and TRBJ2-7; 7 bases are a match to TRBD1. Germline trimming cut 5 bases from V and 2 bases from J; bases unmatched to any gene: 9. The length of the CDR3 is 15 residues. Germline CDR1 is SGHAT and CDR2 is FQNNGV. The CDR3 loop reads CASSPQGPKTYEQYF. CDR3 nucleotides: TGTGCCAGCAGCCCACAGGGGCCGAAAACCTACGAGCAGTACTTC.